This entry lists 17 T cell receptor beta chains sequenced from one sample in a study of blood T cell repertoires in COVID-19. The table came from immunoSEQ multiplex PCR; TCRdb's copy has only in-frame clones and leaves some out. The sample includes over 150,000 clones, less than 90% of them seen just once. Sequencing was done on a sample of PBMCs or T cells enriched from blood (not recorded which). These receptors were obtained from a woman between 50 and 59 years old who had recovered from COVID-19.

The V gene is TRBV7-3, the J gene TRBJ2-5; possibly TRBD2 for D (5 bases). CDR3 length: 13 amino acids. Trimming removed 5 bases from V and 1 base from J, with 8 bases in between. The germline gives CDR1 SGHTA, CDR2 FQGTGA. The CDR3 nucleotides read TGTGCCAGCAGCATTAGCGCCCAAGAGACCCAGTACTTC. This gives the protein CASSISAQETQYF.

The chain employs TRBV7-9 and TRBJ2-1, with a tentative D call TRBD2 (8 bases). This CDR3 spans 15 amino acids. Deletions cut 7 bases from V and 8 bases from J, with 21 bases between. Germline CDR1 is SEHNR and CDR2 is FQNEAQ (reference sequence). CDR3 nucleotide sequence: TGTGCCAGCAACCCGACTAGCGCCCAGGGGGATGAGCAGTTCTTC. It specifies CASNPTSAQGDEQFF.

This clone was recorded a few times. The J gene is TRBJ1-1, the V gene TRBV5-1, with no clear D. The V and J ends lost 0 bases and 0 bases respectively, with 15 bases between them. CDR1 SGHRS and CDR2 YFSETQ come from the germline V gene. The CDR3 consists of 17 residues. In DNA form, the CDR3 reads TGCGCCAGCAGCTTGGGTGGTTGGAGTCTCCTGAACACTGAAGCTTTCTTT. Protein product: CASSLGGWSLLNTEAFF.

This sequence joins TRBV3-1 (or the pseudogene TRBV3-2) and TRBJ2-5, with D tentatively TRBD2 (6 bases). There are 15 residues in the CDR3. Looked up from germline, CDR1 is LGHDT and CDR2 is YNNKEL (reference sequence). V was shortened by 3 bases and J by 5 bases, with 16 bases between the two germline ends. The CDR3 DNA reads TGTGCCAGCAGCCAGTGGGACTGGGATGGGGAGACCCAGTACTTC. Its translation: CASSQWDWDGETQYF.

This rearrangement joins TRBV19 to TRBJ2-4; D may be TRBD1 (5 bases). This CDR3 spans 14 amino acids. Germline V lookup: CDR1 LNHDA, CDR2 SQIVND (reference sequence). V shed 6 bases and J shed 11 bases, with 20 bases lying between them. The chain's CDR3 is CASSPDQVGHFQYF. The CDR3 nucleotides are TGTGCCAGTAGCCCTGATCAGGTGGGGCATTTTCAGTACTTC.

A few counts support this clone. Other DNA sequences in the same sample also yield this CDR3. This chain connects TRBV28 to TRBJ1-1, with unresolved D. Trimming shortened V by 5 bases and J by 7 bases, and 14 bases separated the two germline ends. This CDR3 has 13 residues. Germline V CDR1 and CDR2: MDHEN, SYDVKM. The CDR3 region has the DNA TGTGCCAGCAGTCTCGTGGGTCGGGGTGAAGCTTTCTTT. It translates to CASSLVGRGEAFF. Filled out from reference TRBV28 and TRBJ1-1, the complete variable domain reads DVKVTQSSRYLVKRTGEKVFLECVQDMDHENMFWYRQDPGLGLRLIYFSYDVKMKEKGDIPEGYSVSREKKERFSLILESASTNQTSMYLCASSLVGRGEAFFGQGTRLTVV.

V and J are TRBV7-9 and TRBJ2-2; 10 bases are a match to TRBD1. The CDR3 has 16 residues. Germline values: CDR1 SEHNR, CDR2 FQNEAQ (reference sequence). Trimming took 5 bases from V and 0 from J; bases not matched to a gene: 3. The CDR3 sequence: CASSQGQGANTGELFF. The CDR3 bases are TGTGCCAGCAGCCAAGGACAGGGGGCGAACACCGGGGAGCTGTTTTTT.

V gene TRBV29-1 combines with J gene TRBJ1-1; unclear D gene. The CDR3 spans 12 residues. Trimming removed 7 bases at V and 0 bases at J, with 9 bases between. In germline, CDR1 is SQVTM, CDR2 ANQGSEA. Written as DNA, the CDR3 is TGCAGCGCCGGACTCATGAACACTGAAGCTTTCTTT. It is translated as CSAGLMNTEAFF.

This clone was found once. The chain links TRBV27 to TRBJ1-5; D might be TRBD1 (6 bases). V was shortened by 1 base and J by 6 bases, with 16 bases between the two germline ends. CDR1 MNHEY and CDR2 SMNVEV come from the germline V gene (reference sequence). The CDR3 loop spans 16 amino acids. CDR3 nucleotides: TGTGCCAGCAGTTTATTGGGAGGGGGATATGTTCAGCCCCAGCATTTT. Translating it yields CASSLLGGGYVQPQHF.

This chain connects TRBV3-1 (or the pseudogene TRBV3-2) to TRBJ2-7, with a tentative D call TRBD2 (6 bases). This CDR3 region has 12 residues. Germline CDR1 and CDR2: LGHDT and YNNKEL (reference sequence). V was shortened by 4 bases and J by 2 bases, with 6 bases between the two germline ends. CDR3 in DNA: TGTGCCAGCAGCCGCGGGGCCTACGAGCAGTACTTC. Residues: CASSRGAYEQYF.

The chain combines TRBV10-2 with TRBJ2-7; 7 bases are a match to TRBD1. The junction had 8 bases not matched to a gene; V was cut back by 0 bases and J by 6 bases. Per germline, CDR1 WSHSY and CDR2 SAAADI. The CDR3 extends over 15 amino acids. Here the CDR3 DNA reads TGCGCCAGCAGTGAGTCTAGGGGGCCTAGGAGCGAGCAGTACTTC. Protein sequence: CASSESRGPRSEQYF.

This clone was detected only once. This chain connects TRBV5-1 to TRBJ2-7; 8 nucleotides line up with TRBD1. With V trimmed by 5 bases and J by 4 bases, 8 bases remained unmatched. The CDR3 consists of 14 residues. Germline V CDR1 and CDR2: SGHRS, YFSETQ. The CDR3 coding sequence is TGCGCCAGCAGGAACACAGGGGGTTCTTACGAGCAGTACTTC. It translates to CASRNTGGSYEQYF.

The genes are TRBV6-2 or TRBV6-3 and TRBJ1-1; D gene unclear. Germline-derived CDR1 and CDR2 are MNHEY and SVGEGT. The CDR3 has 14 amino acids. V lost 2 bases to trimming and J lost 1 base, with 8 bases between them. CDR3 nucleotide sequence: TGTGCCAGCAGTTACCCCCGACAGAACACTGAAGCTTTCTTT. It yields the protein CASSYPRQNTEAFF.

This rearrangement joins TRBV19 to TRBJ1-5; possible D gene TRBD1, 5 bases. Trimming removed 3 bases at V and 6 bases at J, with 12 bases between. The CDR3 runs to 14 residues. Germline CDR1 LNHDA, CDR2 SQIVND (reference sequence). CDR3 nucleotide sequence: TGTGCCAGTAGTATCGGTAGGGGAACTCAGCCCCAGCATTTT. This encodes CASSIGRGTQPQHF.

The CDR3 protein is CASSHRTSGSYEQYF. The CDR3 nucleotides read TGTGCCAGCAGTCATAGGACTAGCGGGAGTTACGAGCAGTACTTC. The V call is TRBV6-5, the J call TRBJ2-7; the match to TRBD2 covers 13 bases. Germline V gene data show CDR1 as MNHEY and CDR2 as SVGAGI. V lost 5 bases and J lost 4; bases outside the gene matches: 5. The CDR3 is 15 amino acids.

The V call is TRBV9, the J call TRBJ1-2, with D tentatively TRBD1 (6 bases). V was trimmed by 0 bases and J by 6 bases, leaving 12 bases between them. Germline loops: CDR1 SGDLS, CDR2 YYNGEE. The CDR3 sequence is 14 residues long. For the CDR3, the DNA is TGTGCCAGCAGCGTAGCAGGGGTGGGAGATGGCTACACCTTC. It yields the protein CASSVAGVGDGYTF.

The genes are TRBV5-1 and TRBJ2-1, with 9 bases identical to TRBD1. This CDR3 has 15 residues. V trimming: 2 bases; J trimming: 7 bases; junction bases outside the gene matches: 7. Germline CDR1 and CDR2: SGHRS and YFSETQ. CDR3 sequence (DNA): TGCGCCAGCAGCTTTCCGGGGGACAGGGTTAATGAGCAGTTCTTC. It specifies CASSFPGDRVNEQFF. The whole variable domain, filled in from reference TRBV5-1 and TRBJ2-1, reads KAGVTQTPRYLIKTRGQQVTLSCSPISGHRSVSWYQQTPGQGLQFLFEYFSETQRNKGNFPGRFSGRQFSNSRSEMNVSTLELGDSALYLCASSFPGDRVNEQFFGPGTRLTVL.